The 21 T cell receptor beta chains presented below share a single source sample, sequenced in a study of B cell selection in AIRE deficiency. Sorting defined conventional CD4 T cells as CD4+CD127+. Some clones are missing from TCRdb's copy, which holds only in-frame ones; the method was immunoSEQ multiplex PCR. Among about 25,000 clones listed, around 95% were seen once. The sequenced sample was CD4+CD127+ conventional T cells sorted from PBMCs. These receptors originate from a human donor in good health.

The chain has TRBV6-5 and TRBJ1-1; weak D call: TRBD1 (5 bases). The CDR3 is 11 residues long. From germline, CDR1 is MNHEY and CDR2 SVGAGI. V lost 10 bases, J lost 6 bases, and 12 bases lay in between. The CDR3, as DNA: TGTGCCACAAGTCAGGGACCTGAAGCTTTCTTT. It is translated as CATSQGPEAFF.

The chain has TRBV7-2 and TRBJ1-1, with D tentatively TRBD1 (5 bases). The CDR3 covers 15 residues. Trimming removed 3 bases from V and 4 bases from J, with 15 bases in between. Germline V gives CDR1 SGHTA, CDR2 FQGNSA. The CDR3 is CASSFEAGSGTEAFF. The CDR3 DNA follows: TGTGCCAGCAGCTTCGAGGCAGGGTCGGGCACTGAAGCTTTCTTT.

This clone appeared a few times. The rearrangement joins TRBV5-1 to TRBJ1-4, with TRBD1 as a possible D gene (5 bases). CDR3 length: 14 residues. V dropped 1 base and J dropped 7 bases, with 11 bases sitting between them. The germline V gene has CDR1 SGHRS and CDR2 YFSETQ. In DNA, the CDR3 is TGCGCCAGCAGCTTGCTTGGGGGAAGTGAAAAACTGTTTTTT. It is translated as CASSLLGGSEKLFF.

J is TRBJ2-1 and V is TRBV7-2; unclear D gene. Deletions cut 1 base from V and 9 bases from J, with 4 bases between. The CDR3 sequence is 11 residues long. Germline CDR1 reads SGHTA; CDR2 reads FQGNSA. CDR3 coding DNA: TGTGCCAGCAGCTTAGTGACTGAGCAGTTCTTC. This gives the protein CASSLVTEQFF. The whole variable domain, remainder taken from reference TRBV7-2 and TRBJ2-1, is GAGVSQSPSNKVTEKGKDVELRCDPISGHTALYWYRQSLGQGLEFLIYFQGNSAPDKSGLPSDRFSAERTGGSVSTLTIQRTQQEDSAVYLCASSLVTEQFFGPGTRLTVL.

The V gene is TRBV7-3, the J gene TRBJ1-1, with D hard to call. Trimming removed 0 bases at V and 1 base at J, with 9 bases between. The germline CDR1 and CDR2 sequences are SGHTA and FQGTGA. The CDR3 loop spans 15 amino acids. CDR3: CASSLTYPSNTEAFF. CDR3 DNA sequence: TGTGCCAGCAGCTTAACGTACCCATCGAACACTGAAGCTTTCTTT.

This clone was recorded once. The chain couples TRBV6-5 to TRBJ2-6, with 7 bases identical to TRBD1. The CDR3 consists of 15 residues. The V gene end was trimmed by 10 bases and the J gene end by 1 base; junction bases not matched to a gene: 7. CDR1 and CDR2 from the germline V gene are MNHEY and SVGAGI. This chain's CDR3 is CAISTTGSGANVLTF. The CDR3 bases are TGTGCCATCAGCACGACAGGGTCTGGGGCCAACGTCCTGACTTTC.

The chain links TRBV30 to TRBJ1-3; D call uncertain. CDR1 GTSNPN and CDR2 SVGIG come from the germline V gene (reference sequence). Deletions cut 6 bases from V and 0 bases from J, with 15 bases between. CDR3 length: 15 residues. The CDR3 region is CACPDKSSSGNTIYF. The CDR3 DNA reads TGTGCCTGCCCCGACAAATCCTCCTCTGGAAACACCATATATTTT.

The chain recombines TRBV5-1 with TRBJ2-7; 10 bases are shared with TRBD2. V gave up 0 bases and J gave up 3 bases; unmatched junction bases: 3. Looked up from germline, CDR1 is SGHRS and CDR2 is YFSETQ. The CDR3 sequence is 15 residues long. The CDR3 is CASSLVLAGDYEQYF. Here the CDR3 DNA reads TGCGCCAGCAGCTTGGTCCTAGCGGGGGACTACGAGCAGTACTTC.

The V and J genes are TRBV2 and TRBJ2-2; D ambiguous. The germline gives CDR1 SNHLY, CDR2 FYNNEI. The V end lost 7 bases, the J end lost 9 bases, and 15 bases lay between the germline ends. The CDR3 loop spans 13 amino acids. The CDR3: CASMRESPRELFF. The CDR3 region has the DNA TGTGCCAGCATGAGAGAAAGCCCCCGGGAGCTGTTTTTT.

The rearrangement uses TRBV6-1 and TRBJ1-5; D unresolved. The CDR3 length is 15 residues. The germline V gene encodes CDR1 MNHNS and CDR2 SASEGT. The germline V and J ends were trimmed by 8 bases and 0 bases, with 14 bases remaining between them. In DNA form, the CDR3 reads TGTGCCAGCCAATGGCAGGCAATTAGCAATCAGCCCCAGCATTTT. Its protein product is CASQWQAISNQPQHF.

This clone was counted once. The V call is TRBV18, the J call TRBJ2-7; D gene unclear. Germline loops: CDR1 KGHSH, CDR2 LQKENI. CDR3 length: 13 residues. V was trimmed by 2 bases and J by 2 bases, leaving 7 bases between them. CDR3 bases: TGTGCCAGCTCACCAACCGGGCCCTACGAGCAGTACTTC. Its protein product is CASSPTGPYEQYF. The full variable domain, rest sourced from reference TRBV18 and TRBJ2-7, is NAGVMQNPRHLVRRRGQEARLRCSPMKGHSHVYWYRQLPEEGLKFMVYLQKENIIDESGMPKERFSAEFPKEGPSILRIQQVVRGDSAAYFCASSPTGPYEQYFGPGTRLTVT.

The gene calls are TRBV11-2 and TRBJ1-2; D is possibly TRBD1 (6 bases). Per germline, CDR1 SGHAT and CDR2 FQNNGV. The V gene lost 6 bases and the J gene lost 2 bases, with 7 bases spanning the gap. The CDR3 spans 12 residues. In nucleotides, the CDR3 is TGTGCCAGCAGTGACAGGAACTATGGCTACACCTTC. Translation gives CASSDRNYGYTF.

CDR3 sequence: CASSQVNRGVSEAFF. CDR3 sequence (DNA): TGCGCCAGCAGCCAGGTCAACAGGGGAGTCTCTGAAGCTTTCTTT. J is TRBJ1-1 and V is TRBV5-1; 7 nucleotides align to TRBD1. The CDR3 sequence is 15 residues long. Germline CDR1 and CDR2: SGHRS and YFSETQ. The V and J ends lost 4 bases and 6 bases, in that order; junction bases with no gene match: 12.

As to this clone: A junction boundary mismatches the germline segment, possibly from a read error. This sequence joins TRBV25-1 and TRBJ2-7; D possibly corresponds to TRBD1 (5 bases). The CDR3 is 13 residues long. Germline values: CDR1 MGHDK, CDR2 SYGVNS. The CDR3 DNA reads TGTGCCAGCAGTCCAGGGTTCTCCGACGAGCAGTACTTC. The encoded protein is CASSPGFSDEQYF.

This sequence joins TRBV4-2 and TRBJ2-1; D is undetermined. Germline CDR1 is LGHNA and CDR2 is YNFKEQ. The CDR3 covers 14 residues. V was clipped by 1 base and J by 12 bases, with 16 bases between them. The CDR3 spells CASSQGRDLVGQFF. The CDR3 DNA sequence: TGTGCCAGCAGCCAAGGCCGCGACTTGGTGGGGCAGTTCTTC.

The V gene is TRBV9, the J gene TRBJ1-2, with TRBD1 as a possible D gene (5 bases). This CDR3 is 11 amino acids long. Germline-derived CDR1 and CDR2 are SGDLS and YYNGEE. The germline V and J ends were trimmed by 3 bases and 8 bases, with 8 bases remaining between them. In nucleotides, the CDR3 is TGTGCCAGCAGCGACAGGAGCGGCTACACCTTC. It specifies CASSDRSGYTF. The full variable domain, completed using reference TRBV9 and TRBJ1-2, is DSGVTQTPKHLITATGQRVTLRCSPRSGDLSVYWYQQSLDQGLQFLIQYYNGEERAKGNILERFSAQQFPDLHSELNLSSLELGDSALYFCASSDRSGYTFGSGTRLTVV.

CDR3 protein: CASSPTSGRGNEQFF. The CDR3 DNA follows: TGTGCCAGCAGCCCGACTAGCGGGAGGGGGAATGAGCAGTTCTTC. The genes are TRBV5-4 and TRBJ2-1, with 14 bases identical to TRBD2. Germline loops: CDR1 SGHNT, CDR2 YYREEE (reference sequence). CDR3 size: 15 residues. Losses at the gene ends were 4 bases for V and 7 bases for J; bases not matched to a gene: 4. The full variable domain, completed using reference TRBV5-4 and TRBJ2-1, is ETGVTQSPTHLIKTRGQQVTLRCSSQSGHNTVSWYQQALGQGPQFIFQYYREEENGRGNFPPRFSGLQFPNYSSELNVNALELDDSALYLCASSPTSGRGNEQFFGPGTRLTVL.

The chain links TRBV15 to TRBJ2-7; no firm D call. This CDR3 has 13 amino acids. V was shortened by 1 base and J by 7 bases, with 11 bases between the two germline ends. Germline V gene data show CDR1 as LNHNV and CDR2 as YYDKDF (reference sequence). Here the CDR3 DNA reads TGTGCCACCAGCAGAGGCCTCCTAGGGGAGCAGTACTTC. Protein product: CATSRGLLGEQYF.

This clone occurred once. The chain combines TRBV5-4 with TRBJ1-2; D might be TRBD1 (5 bases). From germline, CDR1 is SGHNT and CDR2 YYREEE (reference sequence). The V end lost 3 bases, the J end lost 5 bases, and 20 bases lay between the germline ends. The CDR3 is 16 amino acids. The CDR3 sequence: CASSSPTRGVEYGYTF. As DNA, the CDR3 is TGTGCCAGCAGCTCCCCCACACGAGGGGTAGAGTATGGCTACACCTTC.

This chain links TRBV5-4 with TRBJ2-3, with 13 bases lining up with TRBD2. Trimming at V came to 3 bases and at J to 2 bases, leaving 3 bases not matched to a gene. This CDR3 has 16 residues. CDR1 is SGHNT and CDR2 is YYREEE in the germline V gene (reference sequence). In nucleotides, the CDR3 is TGTGCCAGCAGCTCGGGACTAGCGGGGATCACAGATACGCAGTATTTT. Its protein is CASSSGLAGITDTQYF. The full variable domain, its missing parts supplied by reference TRBV5-4 and TRBJ2-3, is ETGVTQSPTHLIKTRGQQVTLRCSSQSGHNTVSWYQQALGQGPQFIFQYYREEENGRGNFPPRFSGLQFPNYSSELNVNALELDDSALYLCASSSGLAGITDTQYFGPGTRLTVL.

The V call is TRBV18, the J call TRBJ1-1, with D unclear. The CDR3 loop spans 13 amino acids. The germline CDR1 and CDR2 sequences are KGHSH and LQKENI. The V end lost 2 bases, the J end lost 5 bases, and 9 bases lay between the germline ends. CDR3 sequence (DNA): TGTGCCAGCTCACCATTAGTCCGAACTGAAGCTTTCTTT. It translates to CASSPLVRTEAFF.